This is a list of T cell receptor beta chains from one sample in a study of CD8 T cells in Susac syndrome. TCRdb analysed the immunoSEQ multiplex PCR reads with MiXCR anew, one entry per CDR3 protein. The repertoire holds 150,000 to 180,000 distinct CDR3 sequences, with 95% to 96% as singletons. Source material: CD8+ T cells from PBMCs. The receptors were sampled from a human donor with multiple sclerosis. The CDR3 runs from the conserved cysteine through the conserved F or W. Fields, in order: D gene, V gene, J gene, CDR3 DNA, CDR3 protein. D genes are given only for firm matches.

D gene: TRBD2; V gene: TRBV9; J gene: TRBJ2-1; CDR3 DNA: TGTGCCAGCAGCGCTAATAGCGGGGGCGCCTACAATGAGCAGTTCTTC; CDR3 protein: CASSANSGGAYNEQFF
D gene: TRBD1; V gene: TRBV30; J gene: TRBJ1-2; CDR3 DNA: TGTGCCTGGCAGACAGGGGGCCGTGGCTACACCTTC; CDR3 protein: CAWQTGGRGYTF
D gene: .; V gene: TRBV9; J gene: TRBJ1-1; CDR3 DNA: TGTGCCAGCAGCGTAGAGGAGGATTGGGAAGCTTTCTTT; CDR3 protein: CASSVEEDWEAFF
D gene: TRBD2; V gene: TRBV30; J gene: TRBJ2-1; CDR3 DNA: TGTGCCTGGAGTGTGGTGTCTAGGGAGGGTGAGCAGTTCTTC; CDR3 protein: CAWSVVSREGEQFF
D gene: .; V gene: TRBV30; J gene: TRBJ1-2; CDR3 DNA: TGTGCCTGGAGTAGGAGGGAGCGGGATGGCTACACCTTC; CDR3 protein: CAWSRRERDGYTF
D gene: .; V gene: TRBV30; J gene: TRBJ1-1; CDR3 DNA: TGTGCCTGGAGTCGGGGAGAGAACACTGAAGCTTTCTTT; CDR3 protein: CAWSRGENTEAFF
D gene: TRBD1; V gene: TRBV29-1; J gene: TRBJ2-5; CDR3 DNA: TGCAGCGCCCAGGGGGACAGATCCCAAGAGACCCAGTACTTC; CDR3 protein: CSAQGDRSQETQYF
D gene: .; V gene: TRBV30; J gene: TRBJ2-2; CDR3 DNA: TGTGCCTGGACGTCAACGGGACCCGGGGAGCTGTTTTTT; CDR3 protein: CAWTSTGPGELFF
D gene: .; V gene: TRBV29-1; J gene: TRBJ1-1; CDR3 DNA: TGCAGCGTGGATCAGGGGCTGGTCCCTGAAGCTTTCTTT; CDR3 protein: CSVDQGLVPEAFF
D gene: .; V gene: TRBV7-6; J gene: TRBJ2-1; CDR3 DNA: TGTGCCAGCAGCTGGAAACTAGGGAATGAGCAGTTCTTC; CDR3 protein: CASSWKLGNEQFF
D gene: .; V gene: TRBV29-1; J gene: TRBJ1-1; CDR3 DNA: TGCAGCGTTCCCCAGGGAATTGAAGCTTTCTTT; CDR3 protein: CSVPQGIEAFF